This T cell receptor (beta chain) is drawn from a study of control samples from healthy donors and cancer patients. This CDR3 has 16 residues. Germline V lookup: CDR1 SGHRS, CDR2 YFSETQ. The trim removed 2 bases at V and 1 base at J, leaving 8 bases unmatched. Data came from immunoSEQ multiplex PCR; TCRdb stores just in-frame clones and leaves some out. The table has roughly 220,000 clones, over 90% seen once. The sample holds one count of this clone. This TCR was recovered from a man in his fifties or sixties in good health. V usage is TRBV5-1 and J usage is TRBJ2-7; 8 positions agree with TRBD2. Source material: blood. Here the CDR3 DNA reads TGCGCCAGCAGCTTAGAAGCGGGGGCAAGGTCCTACGAGCAGTACTTC. This translates into CASSLEAGARSYEQYF.